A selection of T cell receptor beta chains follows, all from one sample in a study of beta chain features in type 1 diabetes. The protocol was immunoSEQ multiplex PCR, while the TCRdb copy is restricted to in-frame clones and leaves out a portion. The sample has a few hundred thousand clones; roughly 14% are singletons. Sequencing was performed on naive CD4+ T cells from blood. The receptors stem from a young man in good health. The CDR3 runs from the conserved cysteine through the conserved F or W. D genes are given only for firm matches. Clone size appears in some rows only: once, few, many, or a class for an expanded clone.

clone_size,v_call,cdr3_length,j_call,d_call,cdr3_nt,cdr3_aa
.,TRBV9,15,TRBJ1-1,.,TGTGCCAGCAGCTCACGGGCAGGAAGGAACACTGAAGCTTTCTTT,CASSSRAGRNTEAFF
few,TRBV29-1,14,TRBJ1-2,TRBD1,TGCAGCGTGGGGGACAGCTCGAAAGTTTATGGCTACACCTTC,CSVGDSSKVYGYTF
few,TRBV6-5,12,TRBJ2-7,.,TGTGCCAGCCATAGATCCTCCTACGAGCAGTACTTC,CASHRSSYEQYF
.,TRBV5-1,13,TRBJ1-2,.,TGCGCCAGCACCCAAGACAGAAACTATGGCTACACCTTC,CASTQDRNYGYTF
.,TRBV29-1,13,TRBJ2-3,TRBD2,TGCAGTCTTAGCGGGAGGGCCGCAGATACGCAGTATTTT,CSLSGRAADTQYF
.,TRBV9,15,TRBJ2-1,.,TGTGCCAGCAGTTCTAGGGCGGACCAGCCCAATGAGCAGTTCTTC,CASSSRADQPNEQFF
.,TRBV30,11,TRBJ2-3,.,TGTGCCCAAACCAGTGGCCCCACGCAGTATTTT,CAQTSGPTQYF
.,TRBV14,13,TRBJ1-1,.,TGTGCCAGCAGCCGAAACCGGGACACTGAAGCTTTCTTT,CASSRNRDTEAFF
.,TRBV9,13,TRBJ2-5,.,TGTGCCAGCAGCGTAAGGTCCGGCGGGACCCAGTACTTC,CASSVRSGGTQYF
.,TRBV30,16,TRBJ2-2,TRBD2,TGTGCCTGGAGTGTATCCCGGGCGGGAGTTTCCGGGGAGCTGTTTTTT,CAWSVSRAGVSGELFF
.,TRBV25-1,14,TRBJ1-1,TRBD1,TGTGCCAGCAGTGAATTGACAGGGATGACTGAAGCTTTCTTT,CASSELTGMTEAFF
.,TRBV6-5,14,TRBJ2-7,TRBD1,TGTGCCAGCAGTTACTACAGGGGGCTCTACGAGCAGTACTTC,CASSYYRGLYEQYF
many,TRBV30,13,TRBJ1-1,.,TGTGCCTGGACGGACTTCGGGAACACTGAAGCTTTCTTT,CAWTDFGNTEAFF
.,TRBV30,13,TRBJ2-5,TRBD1,TGTGCCTGGAGTACGACAGGGACAGAGACCCAGTACTTC,CAWSTTGTETQYF
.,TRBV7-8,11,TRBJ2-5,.,TGTGCCAGCAGCCAACCGGAGACCCAGTACTTC,CASSQPETQYF
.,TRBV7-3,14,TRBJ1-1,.,TGTGCCAGCAGCTTAGGACCCTCGAACACTGAAGCTTTCTTT,CASSLGPSNTEAFF
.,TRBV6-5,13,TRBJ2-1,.,TGTGCCAGCAGTTACGGGTTCCCCAAGGCGCAGTTCTTC,CASSYGFPKAQFF